This T cell receptor (beta chain) was retrieved from a study of cytomegalovirus exposure and HLA in healthy donors. Trimming removed 0 bases from V and 0 bases from J, with 12 bases in between. The V gene's germline CDR1 is MNHEY and CDR2 SMNVEV (reference sequence). The CDR3 length is 16 residues. Comment on this clone: Its antigen is not identified.

Study outcomes and limitations: There was a cluster of highly shared sequence variants that was likely a sequencing artifact. Upon later analysis, TCR association rates were observed to vary by HLA locus, being highest for DRB1 and lowest for HLA-C.

The study ran its PCR with 60 Vbeta and 13 Jbeta primers. Original processing methods: About 12 million of 75 million to 85 million unique TCR beta chains were shared, per a later count. Only in-frame clones appear in the TCRdb table, and some are missing; sequencing was by immunoSEQ multiplex PCR. V and J calls plus clone size are reproduced from that table; the DNA served to infer D and trimming. The sample includes around 86,000 clones, about 80% of them seen just once. This TCR was sampled from a female donor in good health and CMV-seronegative. This rearrangement joins TRBV27 to TRBJ2-7; D is unresolved. The sequencing sample was made of PBMCs. The CDR3, as DNA: TGTGCCAGCAGTTTATCCGCTCGTGTTAGCTCCTACGAGCAGTACTTC. Its translation: CASSLSARVSSYEQYF.